These 23 T cell receptor beta chains originate from one sample sequenced in a study of T-cell reconstitution after alpha-beta-depleted transplantation in children. Unique molecular identifiers were incorporated into the prepared TCRbeta library. TCRdb passed the PCR reads through MiXCR, listing each CDR3 protein once. The table records around 800,000 distinct CDR3 sequences, around 17% of them present only once. Source: PBMCs, mostly from graft donor cells, taken 360 days after TCRalphabeta/CD19-depleted stem cell transplant. The receptors were sampled from a male patient aged 10-17 years who had a stem cell transplant for acute lymphoblastic leukemia, so the T cells may come from the graft donor.

There are a few counts of this clonotype. The chain employs TRBV4-2 and TRBJ2-1; TRBD1 aligns across 9 bases. Germline CDR1 is LGHNA and CDR2 is YNFKEQ. The J segment lost 4 bases and the V segment lost 4 bases, leaving 11 bases of the junction unmatched. The CDR3 spans 17 residues. CDR3 sequence (DNA): TGTGCCAGCAGCCCGAACAGGGGGCCCCCGGAGTACAATGAGCAGTTCTTC. Amino acids: CASSPNRGPPEYNEQFF.

The rearrangement links TRBV20-1 to TRBJ2-1; D is undetermined. V lost 0 bases and J lost 4, with 7 bases in between. The germline V gene has CDR1 DFQATT and CDR2 SNEGSKA (reference sequence). This CDR3 region has 13 residues. CDR3 sequence: CSAREDRYNEQFF. CDR3 sequence (DNA): TGCAGTGCTAGAGAAGACCGGTACAATGAGCAGTTCTTC.

The chain combines TRBV5-1 with TRBJ2-1; 9 bases match TRBD2. Unmatched junction bases numbered 6, after V lost 0 bases and J lost 8 bases. This CDR3 is built from 15 residues. Germline CDR1 is SGHRS and CDR2 is YFSETQ. CDR3 region: CASSLAGTSLHEQFF. CDR3 in DNA: TGCGCCAGCAGCTTGGCCGGGACTAGCTTACATGAGCAGTTCTTC.

This chain uses TRBV5-6 with TRBJ2-1; the D gene is possibly TRBD1 (6 bases). This CDR3 has 17 residues. V was cut by 3 bases and J by 4 bases, with 20 bases left in between. CDR1 and CDR2 from the germline V gene are SGHDT and YYEEEE. CDR3 DNA: TGTGCCAGCAGCTCTACTCGTCCAGGGGTCCCTTACAATGAGCAGTTCTTC. Its translation is CASSSTRPGVPYNEQFF.

The chain carries TRBV5-1 and TRBJ2-5; 8 positions agree with TRBD1. Trimming at V came to 4 bases and at J to 3 bases, leaving 8 bases not matched to a gene. Germline loops: CDR1 SGHRS, CDR2 YFSETQ. This CDR3 is built from 15 residues. CDR3 sequence: CASSIPGQDKETQYF. Written as DNA, the CDR3 is TGCGCCAGCAGCATACCGGGACAGGACAAAGAGACCCAGTACTTC.

This chain uses TRBV3-1 with TRBJ2-7; 8 bases agree with TRBD2. Germline-derived CDR1 and CDR2 are LGHDT and YNNKEL (reference sequence). V gave up 4 bases and J gave up 7 bases; unmatched junction bases: 15. The CDR3 runs 16 residues. DNA for the CDR3: TGTGCCAGCAGCCCTCACCTGTTAGCGGGAATAGGGGAGCAGTACTTC. Amino acid sequence: CASSPHLLAGIGEQYF.

In nucleotides, the CDR3 is TGTGCCAGCAGCCAAGATCCGACAGGGAAGAGGACGACTGAAGCTTTCTTT. Protein product: CASSQDPTGKRTTEAFF. The chain has TRBV3-1 and TRBJ1-1, with 7 positions matching TRBD1. The V and J ends lost 0 bases and 5 bases, in that order; junction bases with no gene match: 12. The CDR3 spans 17 residues. Germline assignment: CDR1 LGHDT and CDR2 YNNKEL (reference sequence).

This clonotype showed up just a few times. CDR3: CASSLRLADEQFF. DNA for the CDR3: TGTGCCAGCAGCTTGAGACTAGCCGATGAGCAGTTCTTC. The rearrangement uses TRBV7-6 and TRBJ2-1; 7 bases agree with TRBD2. Germline V gene data show CDR1 as SGHVS and CDR2 as FNYEAQ. Trimming took 3 bases from V and 8 from J; bases not matched to a gene: 4. This CDR3 has 13 amino acids.

The sample holds a few counts of this clonotype. The chain recombines TRBV5-1 with TRBJ2-1, with D possibly matching TRBD2 (5 bases). The CDR3 has 15 residues. Trimming left V 4 bases short and J 8 bases short, with 19 bases between. The germline V gene has CDR1 SGHRS and CDR2 YFSETQ. Here the CDR3 reads CASSQEQTKVDEQFF. Here the CDR3 DNA reads TGCGCCAGCAGCCAGGAACAGACTAAGGTCGATGAGCAGTTCTTC.

This chain uses TRBV7-2 with TRBJ2-1, with 13 bases fitting TRBD2. Looked up from germline, CDR1 is SGHTA and CDR2 is FQGNSA. CDR3 length: 14 amino acids. V trimming: 5 bases; J trimming: 9 bases; junction bases outside the gene matches: 4. CDR3 amino acids: CASSQGLAGSEQFF. The CDR3 DNA reads TGTGCCAGCAGCCAGGGACTAGCGGGAAGTGAGCAGTTCTTC.

Note on this clonotype: The conserved final phenylalanine or tryptophan is absent from the CDR3, which likely points to a read error. V is TRBV29-1 and J is TRBJ1-1; the D gene is possibly TRBD1 (5 bases). The CDR3 extends over 12 amino acids. Germline CDR1 is SQVTM and CDR2 is ANQGSEA. V was pared by 7 bases and J by 4 bases, with 13 bases between. CDR3 sequence reads: CSARGDPTEAFY. As DNA, the CDR3 is TGCAGCGCCCGGGGCGACCCCACTGAAGCTTTCTAT.

In its sample, this clonotype was seen a few times. The gene calls are TRBV2 and TRBJ2-1, with TRBD2 as a possible D gene (6 bases). Per the germline V gene, CDR1 is SNHLY and CDR2 is FYNNEI. Trimming took 5 bases from V and 0 from J, leaving 20 bases between them. The CDR3 is 18 residues long. CDR3 loop: CASSTTRVLARSYNEQFF. CDR3 bases: TGTGCCAGCAGTACCACGAGGGTCCTAGCGCGCTCCTACAATGAGCAGTTCTTC.

The rearrangement uses TRBV7-2 and TRBJ1-1; D might be TRBD1 (5 bases). V gave up 5 bases and J gave up 5 bases, with 12 bases separating them. The CDR3 covers 13 residues. In germline, CDR1 is SGHTA, CDR2 FQGNSA. The CDR3 DNA reads as TGTGCCAGCAGCCGCCGCAGGGAGACTGAAGCTTTCTTT. This gives the protein CASSRRRETEAFF.

The rearrangement uses TRBV6-5 and TRBJ2-2, with D tentatively TRBD1 (6 bases). The CDR3 is 17 residues long. Germline lookup yields CDR1 MNHEY and CDR2 SVGAGI. V was cut by 2 bases and J by 5 bases, with 18 bases left in between. Written as DNA, the CDR3 is TGTGCCAGCAGTTACGGACAGCCAAATATCCCAACCGGGGAGCTGTTTTTT. It is translated as CASSYGQPNIPTGELFF.

Of note for this clonotype: It is likely a read error, because the conserved phenylalanine at the end of the CDR3 is missing. V is TRBV19 and J is TRBJ2-1, with TRBD2 matching 11 bases. V shed 3 bases and J 12 bases; nucleotides not matched to a gene: 16. The germline gives CDR1 LNHDA, CDR2 SQIVND (reference sequence). CDR3 length: 17 residues. The CDR3 DNA is TGTGCCAGTAGTATCAGCGGGACTAGCGGAGGCCAAAGTGGGCAGTTCTAC. Protein: CASSISGTSGGQSGQFY.

The V and J genes are TRBV10-1 and TRBJ2-7, with D possibly TRBD1 on 6 matching bases. CDR3 length equals 12 residues. CDR1 and CDR2 (germline): WNHNN, SYGVQD (reference sequence). The ends were cut back, 4 bases at V and 5 bases at J, with 9 bases in the middle. CDR3 sequence (DNA): TGCGCCAGCAGTGCTCCAGGGGACGAGCAGTACTTC. This encodes CASSAPGDEQYF.

This clonotype was recorded a few times. This rearrangement joins TRBV24-1 to TRBJ2-7, with no clear D. The ends were cut back, 3 bases at V and 6 bases at J, with 11 bases in the middle. CDR1 is KGHDR and CDR2 is SFDVKD in the germline V gene. The CDR3 totals 13 residues. The CDR3 region is CATSDSHSVEQYF. The CDR3, as DNA: TGTGCCACCAGTGATAGTCATTCAGTCGAGCAGTACTTC.

The chain links TRBV5-1 to TRBJ2-1; the match to TRBD2 covers 8 bases. V trimming: 4 bases; J trimming: 5 bases; junction bases outside the gene matches: 11. From germline, CDR1 is SGHRS and CDR2 YFSETQ. The CDR3 has 16 amino acids. DNA of the CDR3: TGCGCCAGCAGCCCCGGCCGGGGACTAGTCAACAATGAGCAGTTCTTC. It codes for CASSPGRGLVNNEQFF.

CDR3 coding DNA: TGTGCCAGCAGCTTAGGTAGCAGGACCTACAATGAGCAGTTCTTC. This gives the protein CASSLGSRTYNEQFF. The chain uses TRBV7-2 and TRBJ2-1, with D unclear. Germline CDR1 reads SGHTA; CDR2 reads FQGNSA. The V and J ends lost 1 base and 2 bases respectively, with 9 bases between them. The CDR3 runs to 15 residues.

This clonotype was observed at least ten times. This chain uses TRBV2 with TRBJ2-7; D gene unclear. Trimming took 6 bases from V and 3 from J, leaving 6 bases between them. The CDR3 has 11 residues. CDR1 and CDR2 (germline): SNHLY, FYNNEI. DNA for the CDR3: TGTGCCAGCAGCACCCACTACGAGCAGTACTTC. Translating it yields CASSTHYEQYF.

The chain recombines TRBV29-1 with TRBJ2-5; 7 positions agree with TRBD2. Unmatched junction bases numbered 12, after V lost 3 bases and J lost 5 bases. The germline CDR1 and CDR2 sequences are SQVTM and ANQGSEA. The CDR3 runs 15 residues. CDR3 sequence reads: CSVEGEGGPGETQYF. The CDR3 DNA reads as TGCAGCGTTGAGGGGGAGGGCGGACCCGGGGAGACCCAGTACTTC. The full variable domain, in which reference TRBV29-1 and TRBJ2-5 provide the parts outside the CDR3, is SAVISQKPSRDICQRGTSLTIQCQVDSQVTMMFWYRQQPGQSLTLIATANQGSEATYESGFVIDKFPISRPNLTFSTLTVSNMSPEDSSIYLCSVEGEGGPGETQYFGPGTRLLVL.

The chain joins TRBV4-1 to TRBJ1-6; D not resolved. CDR1 and CDR2 (germline): MGHRA, YSYEKL. This CDR3 is 16 amino acids long. V shed 1 base and J shed 8 bases, with 15 bases lying between them. CDR3 in DNA: TGCGCCAGCAGCCAAGTTAGAAACAATCGCCATTCACCCCTCCACTTT. Its protein is CASSQVRNNRHSPLHF.

This clonotype showed up just a few times. The chain combines TRBV3-1 with TRBJ2-3, with D tentatively TRBD2 (6 bases). The CDR3 is made up of 15 amino acids. Germline V gives CDR1 LGHDT, CDR2 YNNKEL (reference sequence). V gave up 6 bases and J gave up 3 bases, with 16 bases separating them. CDR3 DNA sequence: TGTGCCAGCAGAGGATGGGCAGGGACTACAGATACGCAGTATTTT. It yields the protein CASRGWAGTTDTQYF.